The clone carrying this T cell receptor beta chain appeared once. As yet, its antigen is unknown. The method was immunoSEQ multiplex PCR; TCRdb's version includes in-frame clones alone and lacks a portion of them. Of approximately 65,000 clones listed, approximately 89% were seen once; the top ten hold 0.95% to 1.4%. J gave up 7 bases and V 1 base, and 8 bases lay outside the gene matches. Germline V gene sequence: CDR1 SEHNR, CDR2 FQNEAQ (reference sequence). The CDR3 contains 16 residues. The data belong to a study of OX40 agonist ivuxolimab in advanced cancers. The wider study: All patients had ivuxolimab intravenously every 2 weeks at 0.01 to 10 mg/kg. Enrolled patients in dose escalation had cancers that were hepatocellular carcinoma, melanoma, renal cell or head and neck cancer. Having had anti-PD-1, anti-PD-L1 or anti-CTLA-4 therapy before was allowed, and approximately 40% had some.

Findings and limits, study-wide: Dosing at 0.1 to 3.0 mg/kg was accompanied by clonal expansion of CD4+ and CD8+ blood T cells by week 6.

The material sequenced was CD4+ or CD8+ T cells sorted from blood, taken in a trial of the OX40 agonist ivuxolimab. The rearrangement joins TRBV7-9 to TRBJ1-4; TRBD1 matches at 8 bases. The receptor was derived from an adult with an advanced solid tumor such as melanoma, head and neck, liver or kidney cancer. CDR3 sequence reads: CASSLGSGGLSEKLFF. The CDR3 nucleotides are TGTGCCAGCAGCTTAGGATCAGGGGGCTTGAGTGAAAAACTGTTTTTT. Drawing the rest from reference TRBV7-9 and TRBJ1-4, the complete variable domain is DTGVSQNPRHKITKRGQNVTFRCDPISEHNRLYWYRQTLGQGPEFLTYFQNEAQLEKSRLLSDRFSAERPKGSFSTLEIQRTEQGDSAMYLCASSLGSGGLSEKLFFGSGTQLSVL.